A selection of T cell receptor beta chains follows, all from one sample in a study of shared clonotypes between healthy human individuals. Measured with immunoSEQ multiplex PCR; TCRdb has only the in-frame clones, and not every one. The table includes approximately 240,000 clones, over 50% detected once. The sequenced sample consisted of memory CD4+ T cells sorted from blood. These receptors were taken from a man aged 25-45 years in good health. Each CDR3 is given with its conserved first and last residue. The order of the fields is D gene, V gene, clone size, J gene, CDR3 DNA, CDR3 protein. D genes are given only for firm matches. A row's size may be missing; if present it is once, few, many or a size class.

D gene: .; V gene: TRBV21-1; clone size: .; J gene: TRBJ1-1; CDR3 DNA: TGTGCCAGCAGCCCCCTACAAGCTTTCTTT; CDR3 protein: CASSPLQAFF
D gene: .; V gene: TRBV7-2; clone size: .; J gene: TRBJ1-1; CDR3 DNA: TGTGCCAGCAGCTTACAGCCGGGGGCTGAAGCTTTCTTT; CDR3 protein: CASSLQPGAEAFF
D gene: .; V gene: TRBV5-1; clone size: once; J gene: TRBJ2-3; CDR3 DNA: TGCGCCAGCAGCCGGCCGGACAGCACAGATACGCAGTATTTT; CDR3 protein: CASSRPDSTDTQYF
D gene: TRBD2; V gene: TRBV7-9; clone size: .; J gene: TRBJ2-5; CDR3 DNA: TGTGCCAGCAGCTCACCGGGACTAGCGGGAGTGGAGACCCAGTACTTC; CDR3 protein: CASSSPGLAGVETQYF
D gene: .; V gene: TRBV5-1; clone size: .; J gene: TRBJ2-3; CDR3 DNA: TGCGCCAGCAGCCCGGGACTTAGCACAGATACGCAGTATTTT; CDR3 protein: CASSPGLSTDTQYF
D gene: .; V gene: TRBV6-1; clone size: few; J gene: TRBJ2-1; CDR3 DNA: TGTGCCAGCAGCAAAACCTACAATGAGCAGTTCTTC; CDR3 protein: CASSKTYNEQFF
D gene: .; V gene: TRBV29-1; clone size: .; J gene: TRBJ2-5; CDR3 DNA: TGCAGCGTGGACCTTGGGTTCGAGGAGACCCAGTACTTC; CDR3 protein: CSVDLGFEETQYF
D gene: .; V gene: TRBV7-2; clone size: .; J gene: TRBJ1-1; CDR3 DNA: TGTGCCAGCAGCCAGCAGATGAACACTGAAGCTTTCTTT; CDR3 protein: CASSQQMNTEAFF
D gene: TRBD1; V gene: TRBV28; clone size: few; J gene: TRBJ1-2; CDR3 DNA: TGTGCCAGCAGTATCCCGGGACAGGGGGCTTATGGCTACACCTTC; CDR3 protein: CASSIPGQGAYGYTF
D gene: .; V gene: TRBV4-3; clone size: .; J gene: TRBJ2-7; CDR3 DNA: TGCGCCAGCAGTTTTGGGGGGACCCCCTACGAGCAGTACTTC; CDR3 protein: CASSFGGTPYEQYF
D gene: TRBD1; V gene: TRBV6-6; clone size: .; J gene: TRBJ2-3; CDR3 DNA: TGTGCCAGCAGTTACCCGACAGGGTGGCAGAATACGCAGTATTTT; CDR3 protein: CASSYPTGWQNTQYF
D gene: .; V gene: TRBV18; clone size: .; J gene: TRBJ2-3; CDR3 DNA: TGTGCCAGCTCACCTGTCACAGGCCCCACAGATACGCAGTATTTT; CDR3 protein: CASSPVTGPTDTQYF
D gene: TRBD2; V gene: TRBV7-9; clone size: .; J gene: TRBJ2-1; CDR3 DNA: TGTGCCAGCAGCACGCGGGAGAACAATGAGCAGTTCTTC; CDR3 protein: CASSTRENNEQFF
D gene: .; V gene: TRBV4-3; clone size: .; J gene: TRBJ2-2; CDR3 DNA: TGCGCCAGCAGCCAAGTCCCACGGAACACCGGGGAGCTGTTTTTT; CDR3 protein: CASSQVPRNTGELFF
D gene: .; V gene: TRBV27; clone size: many; J gene: TRBJ1-2; CDR3 DNA: TGTGCCAGCAGATTGACAGGTCTTGTGGGCGGCTACACCTTC; CDR3 protein: CASRLTGLVGGYTF
D gene: TRBD1; V gene: TRBV11-2; clone size: .; J gene: TRBJ1-2; CDR3 DNA: TGTGCCAGCAGCTTAGATCCCAGGGGGGTTGGCTACACCTTC; CDR3 protein: CASSLDPRGVGYTF
D gene: TRBD1; V gene: TRBV10-3; clone size: .; J gene: TRBJ2-3; CDR3 DNA: TGTGCCATCAGTGAGAGGGACAGGGATACGCAGTATTTT; CDR3 protein: CAISERDRDTQYF
D gene: .; V gene: TRBV11-3; clone size: .; J gene: TRBJ2-1; CDR3 DNA: TGTGCCAGCAGCTTAGCCGGAACCTACAATGAGCAGTTCTTC; CDR3 protein: CASSLAGTYNEQFF
D gene: .; V gene: TRBV10-3; clone size: .; J gene: TRBJ2-5; CDR3 DNA: TGTGCCATCAGTGCTTTCGGGGAGACCCAGTACTTC; CDR3 protein: CAISAFGETQYF
D gene: .; V gene: TRBV18; clone size: .; J gene: TRBJ1-1; CDR3 DNA: TGTGCCAGCTCACGCCAGGGACATACGAACACTGAGGCTTTCTTT; CDR3 protein: CASSRQGHTNTEAFF
D gene: TRBD1; V gene: TRBV5-6; clone size: .; J gene: TRBJ2-3; CDR3 DNA: TGTGCCAGCAGCTTGAAAAGGGACAGCCCGCAGTATTTT; CDR3 protein: CASSLKRDSPQYF
D gene: TRBD1; V gene: TRBV27; clone size: .; J gene: TRBJ1-2; CDR3 DNA: TGTGCCAGCAGTTTAGAGACAGGGACTGGCTACACCTTC; CDR3 protein: CASSLETGTGYTF
D gene: .; V gene: TRBV6-1; clone size: .; J gene: TRBJ2-1; CDR3 DNA: TGTGCAAGCCCGAGAGGGGTTCCCTACAATGAGCAGTTCTTC; CDR3 protein: CASPRGVPYNEQFF
D gene: TRBD1; V gene: TRBV28; clone size: many; J gene: TRBJ2-1; CDR3 DNA: TGTGCCAGCAGCCGGGACAGGCACAATGAGCAGTTCTTC; CDR3 protein: CASSRDRHNEQFF
D gene: .; V gene: TRBV28; clone size: once; J gene: TRBJ1-1; CDR3 DNA: TGTGCCAGCAGTTTCAAGGGGACGACTGAAGCTTTCTTT; CDR3 protein: CASSFKGTTEAFF
D gene: TRBD1; V gene: TRBV14; clone size: .; J gene: TRBJ1-1; CDR3 DNA: TGTGCCAGCAGCCAAAGGACAGGGGGCACCTACACTGAAGCTTTCTTT; CDR3 protein: CASSQRTGGTYTEAFF
D gene: .; V gene: TRBV16; clone size: .; J gene: TRBJ1-2; CDR3 DNA: TGTGCCAGCAGCCAAGAAGACAGTAGGGGATGGTACACCTTC; CDR3 protein: CASSQEDSRGWYTF
D gene: TRBD1; V gene: TRBV25-1; clone size: .; J gene: TRBJ1-4; CDR3 DNA: TGTGCCAGCAGTGCTCCGGGACAGGAAGAAAAACTGTTTTTT; CDR3 protein: CASSAPGQEEKLFF
D gene: TRBD2; V gene: TRBV5-1; clone size: .; J gene: TRBJ2-1; CDR3 DNA: TGCGCCAGCAGCTTGGCAGCGGGAGCCTACAATGAGCAGTTCTTC; CDR3 protein: CASSLAAGAYNEQFF
D gene: TRBD1; V gene: TRBV13; clone size: .; J gene: TRBJ1-2; CDR3 DNA: TGTGCCAGCAGCCTCCCCCGGGACAGGGGGCGAGGGGGCTACACCTTC; CDR3 protein: CASSLPRDRGRGGYTF
D gene: .; V gene: TRBV13; clone size: .; J gene: TRBJ1-3; CDR3 DNA: TGTGCCAGCAGCTTGGCCCTCGAGTCGTCTGGAAACACCATATATTTT; CDR3 protein: CASSLALESSGNTIYF
D gene: .; V gene: TRBV27; clone size: .; J gene: TRBJ2-3; CDR3 DNA: TGTGCCACCGCTCATTGGACATCAAGCACAGATACGCAGTATTTT; CDR3 protein: CATAHWTSSTDTQYF
D gene: .; V gene: TRBV18; clone size: .; J gene: TRBJ2-5; CDR3 DNA: TGTGCCAGCTCACCACCTCGGGGGCGCGGTCAAGAGACCCAGTACTTC; CDR3 protein: CASSPPRGRGQETQYF
D gene: .; V gene: TRBV5-1; clone size: .; J gene: TRBJ2-1; CDR3 DNA: TGCGCCAGCAGCTTTACAGGGTGGGATGAGCAGTTCTTC; CDR3 protein: CASSFTGWDEQFF
D gene: TRBD1; V gene: TRBV4-3; clone size: .; J gene: TRBJ1-4; CDR3 DNA: TGCGCCAGCAGCCAGGCAACCGGGACAGCGAATGAAAAACTGTTTTTT; CDR3 protein: CASSQATGTANEKLFF
D gene: .; V gene: TRBV6-5; clone size: .; J gene: TRBJ2-1; CDR3 DNA: TGTGCCAGCAGTTATGGTAGTGCGAGCTCCTACAATGAGCAGTTCTTC; CDR3 protein: CASSYGSASSYNEQFF
D gene: .; V gene: TRBV5-8; clone size: once; J gene: TRBJ2-7; CDR3 DNA: TGTGCCAGCAGCTTGTCTATACAGAACCGGCCGAACTTC; CDR3 protein: CASSLSIQNRPNF
D gene: TRBD2; V gene: TRBV7-3; clone size: .; J gene: TRBJ2-3; CDR3 DNA: TGTGCCAGCAGCCCCTGGGGGGGGAGGAGCACAGATACGCAGTATTTT; CDR3 protein: CASSPWGGRSTDTQYF